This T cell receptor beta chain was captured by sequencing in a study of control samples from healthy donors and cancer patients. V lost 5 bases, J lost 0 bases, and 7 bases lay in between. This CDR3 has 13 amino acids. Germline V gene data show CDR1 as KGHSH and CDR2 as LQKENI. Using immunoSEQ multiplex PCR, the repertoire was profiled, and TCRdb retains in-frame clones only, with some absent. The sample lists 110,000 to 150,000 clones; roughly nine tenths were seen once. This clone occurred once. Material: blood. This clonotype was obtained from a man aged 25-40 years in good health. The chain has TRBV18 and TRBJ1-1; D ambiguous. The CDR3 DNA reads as TGTGCCAGCTCAGAGTCCATGAACACTGAAGCTTTCTTT. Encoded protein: CASSESMNTEAFF.